What follows describes a single T cell receptor beta chain. Antigen specificity is unknown. The data derive from a study of a mutant IDH1 vaccine in newly diagnosed glioma. Whole-study context: Vaccination followed radiotherapy alone by 4-6 weeks, or accompanied temozolomide cycles. Most patients had radiochemotherapy with temozolomide before enrollment; others had one alone. Week 47 marked visit V13, whereas week 35 marked visit V12. Study observations and caveats: Pseudoprogression appears to have had no connection to changes in top peripheral T cell clonotypes.

The assay was immunoSEQ multiplex PCR, and TCRdb's table has in-frame clones only and misses some. The sample shows tens of thousands of clones, 70% to 90% of them seen only once. Germline loops: CDR1 SQVTM, CDR2 ANQGSEA. The CDR3 is made up of 15 amino acids. Deletions cut 6 bases from V and 5 bases from J, with 17 bases between. The time point was: week 35, safety follow-up. With topical imiquimod, each dose of the vaccine consisted of 300 ug of mutant IDH1 20-mer peptide. Sequencing used PBMCs, obtained from a glioma patient whose treatment included an IDH1 peptide vaccine. The chain uses TRBV29-1 and TRBJ2-6; tentative D call: TRBD1 (5 bases). The sequence came from a man in his forties or fifties with glioma. For the CDR3, the DNA is TGCAGCGTCCTAGACAGATCTCAACGGGCCAACGTCCTGACTTTC. This gives the protein CSVLDRSQRANVLTF. The complete variable domain, with remaining parts taken from reference TRBV29-1 and TRBJ2-6, reads SAVISQKPSRDICQRGTSLTIQCQVDSQVTMMFWYRQQPGQSLTLIATANQGSEATYESGFVIDKFPISRPNLTFSTLTVSNMSPEDSSIYLCSVLDRSQRANVLTFGAGSRLTVL.